Below, 13 T cell receptor beta chains from the same sample are listed, as sequenced in a study of vaccination and CD4 T cells after COVID-19. The treatment here: roughly ten-day PBMC culture with coronavirus spike peptide pools or control peptides (ViraFEST assay). Cultured CD4+ T cell DNA underwent sequencing with the Oncomine TCR Beta short-read assay. In TCRdb, the PCR reads were re-called with MiXCR into one record per CDR3 protein. Among under 4,500 distinct CDR3 sequences listed, roughly 20% were seen once. These receptors' antigens are unknown. Material for sequencing was CD4+ T cells from blood, cultured in vitro. The receptor set was obtained from a human donor who had recovered from COVID-19.

This clonotype was seen a few times. This chain connects TRBV7-9 to TRBJ2-1; D is uncertain. The germline CDR1 and CDR2 sequences are SEHNR and FQNEAQ (reference sequence). V was shortened by 5 bases and J by 0 bases, with 11 bases between the two germline ends. CDR3 length: 15 amino acids. CDR3 nucleotide sequence: TGTGCCAGCAGCCTACCCATGTCCTCCTACAATGAGCAGTTCTTC. It codes for CASSLPMSSYNEQFF. The full variable domain, with the rest looked up from reference TRBV7-9 and TRBJ2-1, is DTGVSQNPRHKITKRGQNVTFRCDPISEHNRLYWYRQTLGQGPEFLTYFQNEAQLEKSRLLSDRFSAERPKGSFSTLEIQRTEQGDSAMYLCASSLPMSSYNEQFFGPGTRLTVL.

This clonotype was detected a few times. The chain combines TRBV12-5 with TRBJ2-5; a possible D gene is TRBD1 (7 bases). Looked up from germline, CDR1 is LGHNT and CDR2 is FRNRAP. The CDR3 consists of 16 residues. V lost 5 bases and J 5 bases, leaving 21 bases between the germline ends. The CDR3 spells CASGLETGAGRETQYF. The CDR3 region has the DNA TGTGCTAGTGGTCTGGAAACAGGGGCAGGGAGGGAGACCCAGTACTTC.

By share, this clonotype ranks as medium-sized (0.01 to 0.1%). The chain has TRBV15 and TRBJ1-5, with no clear D. V was clipped by 1 base and J by 2 bases, with 3 bases between them. This CDR3 region has 13 residues. The germline CDR1 and CDR2 sequences are LNHNV and YYDKDF (reference sequence). The CDR3 here is CATSRVGNQPQHF. In DNA, the CDR3 is TGTGCCACCAGCAGAGTCGGCAATCAGCCCCAGCATTTT.

This chain links TRBV12-3 or TRBV12-4 with TRBJ1-1; D might be TRBD1 (6 bases). The CDR3 totals 13 residues. Trimming took 4 bases from V and 5 from J, leaving 11 bases between them. The CDR3 nucleotides are TGTGCCAGCAGTTCTCTGACAGGTACTGAAGCTTTCTTT. This sequence encodes CASSSLTGTEAFF.

This clonotype is categorized as medium-sized. The J gene is TRBJ2-5, the V gene TRBV20-1; tentatively, D is TRBD1 or TRBD2 (5 bases each). Trimming cost V 5 bases and J 3 bases, with 16 bases left between them. Per the germline V gene, CDR1 is DFQATT and CDR2 is SNEGSKA (reference sequence). The CDR3 spans 14 residues. CDR3 region: CSASPGRLEETQYF. The DNA of the CDR3 is TGCAGTGCTTCCCCGGGACGGTTAGAAGAGACCCAGTACTTC.

The chain uses TRBV30 and TRBJ1-1; 8 bases are shared with TRBD1. Germline V gene lookup returns CDR1 GTSNPN and CDR2 SVGIG (reference sequence). This CDR3 has 14 residues. V lost 2 bases to trimming and J lost 6 bases; unmatched junction nucleotides: 8. CDR3 sequence reads: CAWSRRQGAAEAFF. CDR3 bases: TGTGCCTGGAGTAGACGCCAGGGGGCGGCTGAAGCTTTCTTT.

The V and J genes are TRBV6-5 and TRBJ2-2; D may correspond to TRBD1 or TRBD2 (5 bases each). CDR1 is MNHEY and CDR2 is SVGAGI in the germline V gene. This CDR3 region has 16 residues. Deletions cut 4 bases from V and 1 base from J, with 13 bases between. This CDR3 is CASSSPGGQNTGELFF. DNA for the CDR3: TGTGCCAGCAGTTCCCCAGGAGGACAGAACACCGGGGAGCTGTTTTTT.

In this sample, this clonotype turned up a few times. CDR3: CSALWGGNTEAFF. Here the CDR3 DNA reads TGCAGCGCTCTTTGGGGAGGGAACACTGAAGCTTTCTTT. The genes are TRBV29-1 and TRBJ1-1; D unresolved. In germline, CDR1 is SQVTM, CDR2 ANQGSEA. CDR3 size: 13 residues. V was trimmed by 7 bases and J by 1 base, leaving 13 bases between them. Complete variable domain (other parts from reference TRBV29-1 and TRBJ1-1): SAVISQKPSRDICQRGTSLTIQCQVDSQVTMMFWYRQQPGQSLTLIATANQGSEATYESGFVIDKFPISRPNLTFSTLTVSNMSPEDSSIYLCSALWGGNTEAFFGQGTRLTVV.

This clonotype is deemed medium-sized. The chain carries TRBV7-9 and TRBJ1-2, with unresolved D. Germline V CDR1 and CDR2: SEHNR, FQNEAQ (reference sequence). The CDR3 sequence is 14 residues long. V was cut by 1 base and J by 2 bases, with 8 bases left in between. CDR3 region: CASSLDQANYGYTF. The CDR3 DNA is TGTGCCAGCAGCTTAGATCAGGCCAACTATGGCTACACCTTC.

This clonotype is medium-sized (0.01 to 0.1%) by share. CDR3 bases: TGTGCTATTACCGGGGGTGGTGGCACAGATACGCAGTATTTT. Protein: CAITGGGGTDTQYF. The chain uses TRBV12-5 and TRBJ2-3; maybe TRBD2 (6 bases). Trimming removed 10 bases from V and 1 base from J, with 15 bases in between. Germline V gives CDR1 LGHNT, CDR2 FRNRAP. The CDR3 consists of 14 residues.

The chain has TRBV2 and TRBJ2-1, with 9 bases identical to TRBD2. The V segment lost 6 bases and the J segment 4 bases; nucleotides outside the gene matches: 13. Germline V gene sequence: CDR1 SNHLY, CDR2 FYNNEI. The CDR3 runs to 17 residues. The CDR3 bases are TGTGCCAGCAGCCCCCTTAGCGGGGGCGACCTTTACAATGAGCAGTTCTTC. Encoded protein: CASSPLSGGDLYNEQFF.

This chain links TRBV12-3 or TRBV12-4 with TRBJ1-1, with D unresolved. This CDR3 comprises 13 residues. V shed 6 bases and J shed 3 bases, with 11 bases lying between them. In DNA form, the CDR3 reads TGTGCCAGCAGCACGCGGGTGGACACTGAAGCTTTCTTT. Its protein product is CASSTRVDTEAFF.

This chain joins TRBV25-1 and TRBJ1-1, with a possible D match to TRBD1 (6 bases). Germline CDR1 reads MGHDK; CDR2 reads SYGVNS. Trimming removed 6 bases from V and 3 bases from J, with 11 bases in between. CDR3 length equals 13 residues. CDR3 DNA: TGTGCCAGCAGCGTAAAGGGGGACACTGAAGCTTTCTTT. Its protein product is CASSVKGDTEAFF.